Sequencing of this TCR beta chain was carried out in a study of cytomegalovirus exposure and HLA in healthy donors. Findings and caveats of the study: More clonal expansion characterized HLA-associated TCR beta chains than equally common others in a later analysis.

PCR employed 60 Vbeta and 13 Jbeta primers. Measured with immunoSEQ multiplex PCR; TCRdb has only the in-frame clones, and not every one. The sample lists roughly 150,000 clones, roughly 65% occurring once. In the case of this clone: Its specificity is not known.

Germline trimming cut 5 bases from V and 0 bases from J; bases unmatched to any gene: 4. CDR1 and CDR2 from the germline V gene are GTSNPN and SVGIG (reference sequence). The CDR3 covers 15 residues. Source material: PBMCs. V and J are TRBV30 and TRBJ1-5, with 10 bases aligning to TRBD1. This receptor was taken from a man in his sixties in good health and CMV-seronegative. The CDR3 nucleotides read TGTGCCTGGGGACAGGGGGAAGTTAGCAATCAGCCCCAGCATTTT. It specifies CAWGQGEVSNQPQHF. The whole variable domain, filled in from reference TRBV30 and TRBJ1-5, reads SQTIHQWPATLVQPVGSPLSLECTVEGTSNPNLYWYRQAAGRGLQLLFYSVGIGQISSEVPQNLSASRPQDRQFILSSKKLLLSDSGFYLCAWGQGEVSNQPQHFGDGTRLSIL.